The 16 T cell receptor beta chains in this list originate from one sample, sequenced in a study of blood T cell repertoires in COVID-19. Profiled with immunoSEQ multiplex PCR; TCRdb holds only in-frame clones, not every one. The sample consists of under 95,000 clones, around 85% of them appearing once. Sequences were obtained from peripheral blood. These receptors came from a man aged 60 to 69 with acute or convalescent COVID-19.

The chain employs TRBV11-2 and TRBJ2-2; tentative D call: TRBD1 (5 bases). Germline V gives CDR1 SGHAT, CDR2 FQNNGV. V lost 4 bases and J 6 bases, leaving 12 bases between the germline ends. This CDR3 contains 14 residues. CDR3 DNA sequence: TGTGCCAGCAGCTCTCTTAGGGGCTCCGGGGAGCTGTTTTTT. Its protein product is CASSSLRGSGELFF.

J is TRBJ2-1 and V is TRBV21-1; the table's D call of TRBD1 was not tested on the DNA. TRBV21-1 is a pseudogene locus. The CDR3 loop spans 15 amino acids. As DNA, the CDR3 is TGTGCCAGCAGCAAAAACCCTGACAACTACAATGAGCAGTTCTTC. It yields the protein CASSKNPDNYNEQFF.

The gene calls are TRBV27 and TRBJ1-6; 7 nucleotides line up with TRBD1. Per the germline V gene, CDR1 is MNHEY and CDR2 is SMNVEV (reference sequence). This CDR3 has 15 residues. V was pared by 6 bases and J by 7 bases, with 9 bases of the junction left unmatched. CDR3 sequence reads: CASRPGQVPNSPLHF. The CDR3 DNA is TGTGCCAGCAGGCCTGGACAGGTCCCCAATTCACCCCTCCACTTT.

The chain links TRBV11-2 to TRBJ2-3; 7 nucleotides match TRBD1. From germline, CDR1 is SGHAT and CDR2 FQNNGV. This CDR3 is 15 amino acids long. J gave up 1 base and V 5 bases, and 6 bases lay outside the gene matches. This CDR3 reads CASSPGGPGTDTQYF. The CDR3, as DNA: TGTGCCAGCAGCCCAGGGGGACCAGGCACAGATACGCAGTATTTT. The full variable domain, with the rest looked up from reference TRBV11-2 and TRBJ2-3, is EAGVAQSPRYKIIEKRQSVAFWCNPISGHATLYWYQQILGQGPKLLIQFQNNGVVDDSQLPKDRFSAERLKGVDSTLKIQPAKLEDSAVYLCASSPGGPGTDTQYFGPGTRLTVL.

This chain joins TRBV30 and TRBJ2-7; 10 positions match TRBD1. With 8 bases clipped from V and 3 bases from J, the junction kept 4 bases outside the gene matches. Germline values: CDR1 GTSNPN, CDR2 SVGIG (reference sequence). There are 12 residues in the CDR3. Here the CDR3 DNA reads TGTGCCCTCCGGGACAGGGGCTACGAGCAGTACTTC. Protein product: CALRDRGYEQYF. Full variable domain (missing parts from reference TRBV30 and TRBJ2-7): SQTIHQWPATLVQPVGSPLSLECTVEGTSNPNLYWYRQAAGRGLQLLFYSVGIGQISSEVPQNLSASRPQDRQFILSSKKLLLSDSGFYLCALRDRGYEQYFGPGTRLTVT.

The CDR3 DNA reads as TGTGCCAGCAGCCTATTACTCGGGGATAGCACAGATACGCAGTATTTT. Protein sequence: CASSLLLGDSTDTQYF. This chain joins TRBV5-6 and TRBJ2-3; weak D call: TRBD2 (5 bases). Germline lookup yields CDR1 SGHDT and CDR2 YYEEEE. The CDR3 contains 16 residues. Trimming pared 4 bases from V and 0 bases from J, leaving 15 bases between.

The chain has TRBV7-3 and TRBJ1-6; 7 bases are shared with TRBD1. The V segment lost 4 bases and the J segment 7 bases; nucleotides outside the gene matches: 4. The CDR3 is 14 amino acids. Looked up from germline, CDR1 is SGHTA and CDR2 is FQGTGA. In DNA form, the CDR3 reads TGTGCCAGCAGCTCGGGACAGCCCAATTCACCCCTCCACTTT. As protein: CASSSGQPNSPLHF.

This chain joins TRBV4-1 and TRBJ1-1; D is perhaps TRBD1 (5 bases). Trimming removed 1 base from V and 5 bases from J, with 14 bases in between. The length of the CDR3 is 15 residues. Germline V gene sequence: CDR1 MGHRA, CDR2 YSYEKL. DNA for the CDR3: TGCGCCAGCAGCCAAGGGTTTGCGGGGGGAACTGAAGCTTTCTTT. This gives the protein CASSQGFAGGTEAFF.

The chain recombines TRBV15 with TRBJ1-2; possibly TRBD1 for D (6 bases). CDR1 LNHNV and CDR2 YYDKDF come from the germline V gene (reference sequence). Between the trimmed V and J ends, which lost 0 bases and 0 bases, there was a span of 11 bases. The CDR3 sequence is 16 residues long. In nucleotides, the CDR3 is TGTGCCACCAGCAGAGATCCCGCAGGGGCTAACTATGGCTACACCTTC. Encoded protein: CATSRDPAGANYGYTF.

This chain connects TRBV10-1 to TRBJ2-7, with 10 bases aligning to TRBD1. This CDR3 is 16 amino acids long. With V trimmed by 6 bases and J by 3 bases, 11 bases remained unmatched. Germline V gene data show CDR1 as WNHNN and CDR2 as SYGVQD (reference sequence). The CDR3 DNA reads TGCGCCAGCAGCGGAGAGCGGGACAGGGGCCTCTACGAGCAGTACTTC. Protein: CASSGERDRGLYEQYF.

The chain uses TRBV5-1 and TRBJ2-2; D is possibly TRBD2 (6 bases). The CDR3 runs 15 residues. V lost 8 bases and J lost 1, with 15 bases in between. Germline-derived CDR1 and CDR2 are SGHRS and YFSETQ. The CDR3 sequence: CASGEGLENTGELFF. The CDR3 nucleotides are TGCGCCAGTGGTGAGGGACTGGAGAACACCGGGGAGCTGTTTTTT.

CDR3 DNA: TGCGCCAGCAGCCAAGATCTGGGACTAGCGGGGGGGCTCAGCTCCTACGAGCAGTACTTC. The encoded protein is CASSQDLGLAGGLSSYEQYF. V usage is TRBV4-3 and J usage is TRBJ2-7; 16 bases are a match to TRBD2. Germline V gives CDR1 LGHNA, CDR2 YSLEER. The CDR3 spans 20 residues. J was trimmed by 0 bases and V by 0 bases; bases with no gene match: 8.

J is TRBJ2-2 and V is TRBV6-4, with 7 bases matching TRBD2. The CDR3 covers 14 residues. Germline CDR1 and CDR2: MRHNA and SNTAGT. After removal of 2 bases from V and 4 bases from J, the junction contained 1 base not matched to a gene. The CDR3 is CASSDPGGTGELFF. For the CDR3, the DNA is TGTGCCAGCAGTGACCCGGGGGGCACCGGGGAGCTGTTTTTT.

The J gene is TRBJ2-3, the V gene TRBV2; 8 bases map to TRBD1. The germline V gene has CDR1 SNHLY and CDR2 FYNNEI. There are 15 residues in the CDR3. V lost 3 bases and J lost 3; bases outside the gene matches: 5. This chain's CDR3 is CASSERNRGTDTQYF. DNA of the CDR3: TGTGCCAGCAGTGAGAGAAACAGGGGGACAGATACGCAGTATTTT. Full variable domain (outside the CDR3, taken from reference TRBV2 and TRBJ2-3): EPEVTQTPSHQVTQMGQEVILRCVPISNHLYFYWYRQILGQKVEFLVSFYNNEISEKSEIFDDQFSVERPDGSNFTLKIRSTKLEDSAMYFCASSERNRGTDTQYFGPGTRLTVL.

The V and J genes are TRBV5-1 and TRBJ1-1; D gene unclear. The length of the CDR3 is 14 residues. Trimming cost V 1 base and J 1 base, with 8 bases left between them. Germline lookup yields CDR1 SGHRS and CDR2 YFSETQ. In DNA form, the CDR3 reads TGCGCCAGCAGCTTGAGCACTACGAACACTGAAGCTTTCTTT. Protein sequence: CASSLSTTNTEAFF.

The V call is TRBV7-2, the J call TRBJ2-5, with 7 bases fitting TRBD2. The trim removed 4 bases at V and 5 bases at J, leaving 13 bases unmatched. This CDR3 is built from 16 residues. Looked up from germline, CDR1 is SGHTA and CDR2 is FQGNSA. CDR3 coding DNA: TGTGCCAGCAGCTGGACCGGCGGGGGAACATGGGAGACCCAGTACTTC. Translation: CASSWTGGGTWETQYF.